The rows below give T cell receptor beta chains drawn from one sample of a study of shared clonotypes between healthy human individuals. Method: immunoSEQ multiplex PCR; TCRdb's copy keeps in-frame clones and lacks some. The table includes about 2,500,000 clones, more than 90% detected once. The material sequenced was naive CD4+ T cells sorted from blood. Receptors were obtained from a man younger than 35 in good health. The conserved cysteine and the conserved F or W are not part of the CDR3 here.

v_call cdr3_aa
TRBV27 ASMDGRAEIGLAKNIQY
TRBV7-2 ASSPGRSITGELF
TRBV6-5 ASSRSGAERWIQY
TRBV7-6 ASSLALGQPQH
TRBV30 AWIHGGELF
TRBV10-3 ASNQGPTYEQY
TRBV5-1 ASSFSDTYNEQF
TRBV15 ATSRVTNEKLF
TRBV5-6 ASSAGAYEQY
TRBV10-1 ASSTGGSITDTQY
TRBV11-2 ASSLYVSGAGANVLT